One sample yielded the 32 T cell receptor beta chains listed below, sequenced in a study of T cells in Graves' hyperthyroidism and ophthalmopathy. What was amplified from RNA transcripts were TCR beta CDR3 regions. When the TCR CDR3 underwent first-round RT-PCR, the HTBI primer set was used. TCRdb re-derived calls from the multiplex PCR reads in MiXCR, one entry per CDR3 protein. The profile covers nearly 750,000 distinct CDR3 sequences, with under 45% appearing a single time and around 30% taken by the ten largest. The sample was blood. These receptors all come from a woman in her forties with Graves' hyperthyroidism.

This clonotype was detected ten times or more. The CDR3 DNA reads TGTGCCAGCAGCCCGCCGGGAGGGGACAATCAGCCCCAGCATTTT. Protein sequence: CASSPPGGDNQPQHF. This sequence joins TRBV7-2 and TRBJ1-5; possible D gene TRBD1, 5 bases. Trimming pared 5 bases from V and 3 bases from J, leaving 14 bases between. Per the germline V gene, CDR1 is SGHTA and CDR2 is FQGNSA. This CDR3 is 15 amino acids long.

This clonotype came up many times. The V and J genes are TRBV29-1 and TRBJ1-2; D gene ambiguous. This CDR3 has 9 residues. The germline CDR1 and CDR2 sequences are SQVTM and ANQGSEA. V lost 6 bases, J lost 14 bases, and 13 bases lay in between. This CDR3 is CSVDGPGTF. In DNA form, the CDR3 reads TGCAGCGTCGACGGGCCGGGAACCTTC.

This clonotype was counted at least ten times. The rearrangement uses TRBV20-1 and TRBJ2-7; 7 positions match TRBD2. Trimming removed 3 bases from V and 2 bases from J; junction bases left unmatched: 13. The CDR3 sequence is 16 residues long. The germline V gene has CDR1 DFQATT and CDR2 SNEGSKA (reference sequence). The DNA for the CDR3 is TGCAGTGCTAGGCCTGCAGTGGCTAGCGGTCCCTACGAGCAGTACTTC. This gives the protein CSARPAVASGPYEQYF.

Details on this clonotype: This CDR3 fails to terminate in the conserved phenylalanine or tryptophan, so it likely reflects a read error. This chain links TRBV19 with TRBJ2-5; D is unresolved. This CDR3 spans 14 amino acids. Germline CDR1 reads LNHDA; CDR2 reads SQIVND (reference sequence). V was cut by 9 bases and J by 2 bases, with 16 bases left in between. The CDR3 DNA reads TGTGCCAGCAGTTTAAGGGCAGCGCAAGAGACCCAGTACTCC. Translation gives CASSLRAAQETQYS.

Many counts were recorded for this clonotype. This chain connects TRBV6-6 to TRBJ1-2; D call uncertain. The CDR3 is made up of 14 amino acids. Germline V CDR1 and CDR2: MNHNY, SVGAGI (reference sequence). V dropped 0 bases and J dropped 8 bases, with 13 bases sitting between them. CDR3 region: CASSYSPGSLGYTF. The CDR3 DNA is TGTGCCAGCAGTTACTCCCCCGGGTCGCTGGGCTACACCTTC.

This clonotype showed up many times. This rearrangement joins TRBV5-1 to TRBJ2-2; D possibly corresponds to TRBD2 (5 bases). The CDR3 contains 16 residues. In germline, CDR1 is SGHRS, CDR2 YFSETQ. The V end was cut by 1 base, the J end by 3 bases, with 13 bases between. The CDR3 DNA reads TGCGCCAGCAGCTTGAATGGGAACGGGGACACCGGGGAGCTGTTTTTT. It translates to CASSLNGNGDTGELFF. The variable domain in full, completed from reference TRBV5-1 and TRBJ2-2, reads KAGVTQTPRYLIKTRGQQVTLSCSPISGHRSVSWYQQTPGQGLQFLFEYFSETQRNKGNFPGRFSGRQFSNSRSEMNVSTLELGDSALYLCASSLNGNGDTGELFFGEGSRLTVL.

This clonotype has a count of ten or more. This chain uses TRBV10-3 with TRBJ1-2, with D unclear. The CDR3 spans 14 residues. CDR1 and CDR2 (germline): ENHRY, SYGVKD. V lost 0 bases and J lost 2, with 7 bases in between. The DNA of the CDR3 is TGTGCCATCAGTGAGTCGACGGGGAACTATGGCTACACCTTC. Amino acids: CAISESTGNYGYTF.

The chain carries TRBV20-1 and TRBJ1-2; the D gene is possibly TRBD1 (5 bases). The CDR3 length is 14 residues. CDR1 and CDR2 from the germline V gene are DFQATT and SNEGSKA (reference sequence). The V and J ends lost 5 bases and 1 base respectively, with 14 bases between them. The CDR3 region is CSAAGTPDNYGYTF. Written as DNA, the CDR3 is TGCAGTGCTGCCGGGACTCCGGATAACTATGGCTACACCTTC.

The chain has TRBV7-2 and TRBJ2-1; TRBD1 aligns across 9 bases. The ends lost 11 bases at V and 9 bases at J; junction bases unmatched: 17. Germline loops: CDR1 SGHTA, CDR2 FQGNSA. This CDR3 comprises 15 residues. CDR3 in DNA: TGTGCCGTAGGACCTTCTGGGACAGGGATCAGTGAGCAGTTCTTC. Its protein product is CAVGPSGTGISEQFF. The whole variable domain, filled in from reference TRBV7-2 and TRBJ2-1, reads GAGVSQSPSNKVTEKGKDVELRCDPISGHTALYWYRQSLGQGLEFLIYFQGNSAPDKSGLPSDRFSAERTGGSVSTLTIQRTQQEDSAVYLCAVGPSGTGISEQFFGPGTRLTVL.

This clonotype was detected many times. The J gene is TRBJ1-1, the V gene TRBV2; D is unclear. The V gene lost 6 bases and the J gene lost 1 base, with 15 bases spanning the gap. CDR1 SNHLY and CDR2 FYNNEI come from the germline V gene. This CDR3 comprises 15 residues. The CDR3 sequence is CASSPWAVGNTEAFF. In DNA form, the CDR3 reads TGTGCCAGCAGCCCCTGGGCAGTTGGGAACACTGAAGCTTTCTTT.

Concerning this clonotype itself: Relative to the germline gene, one junction end is altered; a read error may explain this. V is TRBV24-1 and J is TRBJ1-4; D remains unclear. Germline assignment: CDR1 KGHDR and CDR2 SFDVKD. The length of the CDR3 is 14 residues. CDR3 coding DNA: TGTGCCAGCAGTTTCTCCGGGATCGACGAAAAACTGTTTTTT. Its protein product is CASSFSGIDEKLFF.

In this sample, this clonotype turned up a few times. The chain combines TRBV7-3 with TRBJ2-3, with no clear D. Looked up from germline, CDR1 is SGHTA and CDR2 is FQGTGA. V was pared by 1 base and J by 4 bases, with 6 bases between. The CDR3 covers 13 residues. CDR3 region: CASSLMQADTQYF. The CDR3 nucleotides read TGTGCCAGCAGCTTAATGCAGGCAGATACGCAGTATTTT.

A word on this clonotype: This may be a read error, as it is one base from a much larger clone. The CDR3 spells CASSLETGRYGYTF. In DNA form, the CDR3 reads TGTGCCAGCAGCCTTGAGACTGGACGCTATGGCTACACCTTC. V usage is TRBV7-9 and J usage is TRBJ1-2; no clear D. Trimming pared 5 bases from V and 4 bases from J, leaving 14 bases between. CDR1 is SEHNR, CDR2 FQNEAQ, per germline (reference sequence). The CDR3 is made up of 14 amino acids.

This clonotype was observed many times. At one of its ends the junction is not consistent with the germline gene, which may arise from a read error. The chain links TRBV12-3 or TRBV12-4 to TRBJ1-5; D gene unclear. The CDR3 length is 12 residues. CDR3 sequence (DNA): TGTGCCAGCAGCTTAGAAGATCAGCCCCAGCATTTT. This translates into CASSLEDQPQHF.

There are many counts of this clonotype. The chain joins TRBV6-1 to TRBJ1-1; 9 bases are a match to TRBD1. The J segment lost 4 bases and the V segment lost 6 bases, leaving 6 bases of the junction unmatched. Per germline, CDR1 MNHNS and CDR2 SASEGT. The CDR3 is made up of 14 amino acids. In DNA, the CDR3 is TGTGCCAGCAGGATGGGACAGGGAGGCACTGAAGCTTTCTTT. Translating gives CASRMGQGGTEAFF.

A remark on this clonotype: The junction does not match germline at one end; this may be a read error. V gene TRBV19 combines with J gene TRBJ2-7, with 10 bases aligning to TRBD2. Germline V CDR1 and CDR2: LNHDA, SQIVND (reference sequence). The CDR3 covers 15 residues. CDR3 sequence reads: CASGLIAGGSDEQYF. The CDR3 DNA reads as TGTGCCAGTGGTCTCATAGCGGGAGGCTCCGACGAGCAGTACTTC.

This chain joins TRBV11-2 and TRBJ1-1; 7 bases fit TRBD1. The CDR3 contains 18 residues. Per germline, CDR1 SGHAT and CDR2 FQNNGV. V was clipped by 3 bases and J by 4 bases; unmatched bases: 17. The CDR3 is CASSFSLFVGRGGTEAFF. For the CDR3, the DNA is TGTGCCAGCAGCTTTTCTCTATTCGTCGGCAGGGGGGGCACTGAAGCTTTCTTT.

This clonotype was seen at least ten times. The chain carries TRBV5-4 and TRBJ1-1; 9 bases match TRBD1. The CDR3 sequence is 14 residues long. V shed 4 bases and J 8 bases; nucleotides not matched to a gene: 9. Germline CDR1 is SGHNT and CDR2 is YYREEE (reference sequence). The CDR3 DNA follows: TGTGCCAGCAGCCTCCGGGACAGGGTCTTAGAAGCTTTCTTT. Its translation is CASSLRDRVLEAFF.

The chain joins TRBV5-8 to TRBJ2-2; D is uncertain. The CDR3 is 12 residues long. Germline V gene sequence: CDR1 SGHTS, CDR2 YDEGEE. V lost 4 bases and J lost 5, with 6 bases in between. The CDR3 DNA is TGTGCCAGCAGCCGATTGACCGGGGAGCTGTTTTTT. Residues: CASSRLTGELFF.

Here the CDR3 reads CASRYPTGKTQYF. Here the CDR3 DNA reads TGTGCCAGCAGATACCCGACAGGGAAGACCCAGTACTTC. This chain joins TRBV7-8 and TRBJ2-5, with TRBD1 matching 7 bases. The germline V gene encodes CDR1 SGHVS and CDR2 FQNEAQ. The CDR3 loop spans 13 amino acids. After removal of 6 bases from V and 6 bases from J, the junction contained 7 bases not matched to a gene. The full variable domain, rest sourced from reference TRBV7-8 and TRBJ2-5, is GAGVSQSPRYKVAKRGQDVALRCDPISGHVSLFWYQQALGQGPEFLTYFQNEAQLDKSGLPSDRFFAERPEGSVSTLKIQRTQQEDSAVYLCASRYPTGKTQYFGPGTRLLVL.

This chain connects TRBV19 to TRBJ2-7, with D unclear. The CDR3 consists of 13 residues. Germline V gene lookup returns CDR1 LNHDA and CDR2 SQIVND (reference sequence). Trimming cost V 5 bases and J 7 bases, with 15 bases left between them. The chain's CDR3 is CASSAAWNNEQYF. CDR3 in DNA: TGTGCCAGTAGTGCGGCATGGAACAATGAGCAGTACTTC. The full variable domain, completed using reference TRBV19 and TRBJ2-7, is DGGITQSPKYLFRKEGQNVTLSCEQNLNHDAMYWYRQDPGQGLRLIYYSQIVNDFQKGDIAEGYSVSREKKESFPLTVTSAQKNPTAFYLCASSAAWNNEQYFGPGTRLTVT.

This clonotype was counted at least ten times. This sequence joins TRBV6-5 and TRBJ1-2; D is unresolved. Germline V gene data show CDR1 as MNHEY and CDR2 as SVGAGI. Trimming stripped 6 bases from V and 1 base from J, with 3 bases between. The CDR3 sequence is 11 residues long. The DNA for the CDR3 is TGTGCCAGCAGGAATAACTATGGCTACACCTTC. This sequence encodes CASRNNYGYTF.

This clonotype was counted many times. The J gene is TRBJ1-1, the V gene TRBV10-3, with D perhaps matching TRBD1 (5 bases). Looked up from germline, CDR1 is ENHRY and CDR2 is SYGVKD. Trimming removed 2 bases at V and 11 bases at J, with 15 bases between. The CDR3 covers 13 residues. DNA for the CDR3: TGTGCCATCAGTGAGCCGGGGCGCGCAGGGGCTTTCTTT. Its protein is CAISEPGRAGAFF.

This clonotype was seen ten or more times. The chain recombines TRBV7-9 with TRBJ1-4, with 7 bases that match TRBD1. Germline values: CDR1 SEHNR, CDR2 FQNEAQ (reference sequence). This CDR3 contains 14 residues. V shed 8 bases and J 8 bases; nucleotides not matched to a gene: 11. The DNA of the CDR3 is TGTGCCAGCGGTCGTATAGGGGGCAGAGAAAAACTGTTTTTT. Its protein product is CASGRIGGREKLFF.

Many counts were recorded for this clonotype. Here the CDR3 DNA reads TGTGCCAGTAGCCCTAGGGCCTCAGGGGGCTACACCTTC. Its protein product is CASSPRASGGYTF. The V and J genes are TRBV19 and TRBJ1-2; weak D call: TRBD1 (5 bases). Germline assignment: CDR1 LNHDA and CDR2 SQIVND (reference sequence). V lost 6 bases, J lost 8 bases, and 16 bases lay in between. CDR3 size: 13 residues.

This clonotype was observed many times. The rearrangement uses TRBV2 and TRBJ2-7; D gene unclear. Germline lookup yields CDR1 SNHLY and CDR2 FYNNEI. Trimming took off 8 bases at V and 0 bases at J, with 5 bases between the two ends. This CDR3 region has 11 residues. CDR3 protein: CASFTSYEQYF. The CDR3 DNA follows: TGTGCCAGCTTCACCTCCTACGAGCAGTACTTC.

This clonotype was detected many times. The chain has TRBV29-1 and TRBJ1-1, with D possibly being TRBD1 (6 bases). The germline V gene has CDR1 SQVTM and CDR2 ANQGSEA. The CDR3 is made up of 15 amino acids. V lost 4 bases, J lost 5 bases, and 20 bases lay in between. CDR3 protein: CSVVVPGRGGTEAFF. The CDR3 nucleotides read TGCAGCGTTGTAGTTCCAGGCAGGGGAGGAACTGAAGCTTTCTTT.

This clonotype was seen only a few times. V gene TRBV10-3 combines with J gene TRBJ1-4; D is undetermined. This CDR3 is 14 amino acids long. Germline V gene data show CDR1 as ENHRY and CDR2 as SYGVKD. V was trimmed by 3 bases and J by 5 bases, leaving 10 bases between them. The CDR3 loop reads CAISDLRQNEKLFF. CDR3 in DNA: TGTGCCATCAGTGATCTACGGCAGAATGAAAAACTGTTTTTT.

On this clonotype itself: A read error may explain this, as a much larger clone is one base away. The rearrangement uses TRBV7-2 and TRBJ1-2, with 8 bases fitting TRBD1. The CDR3 extends over 14 amino acids. In germline, CDR1 is SGHTA, CDR2 FQGNSA. CDR3 DNA: TGTGGCAGCAGCTCCGACAGGGGTGGCTATGGCTACACCTTC. Protein: CGSSSDRGGYGYTF. Supplemented by reference TRBV7-2 and TRBJ1-2, the full variable domain reads GAGVSQSPSNKVTEKGKDVELRCDPISGHTALYWYRQSLGQGLEFLIYFQGNSAPDKSGLPSDRFSAERTGGSVSTLTIQRTQQEDSAVYLCGSSSDRGGYGYTFGSGTRLTVV.

This clonotype was counted ten times or more. The rearrangement joins TRBV20-1 to TRBJ2-7, with 7 bases matching TRBD1. The V gene's germline CDR1 is DFQATT and CDR2 SNEGSKA (reference sequence). This CDR3 contains 15 residues. J was trimmed by 2 bases and V by 4 bases; bases with no gene match: 11. CDR3 in amino acids: CSAISWTDRAYEQYF. The CDR3 DNA is TGCAGTGCTATCTCCTGGACAGACAGGGCCTACGAGCAGTACTTC.

CDR3 DNA: TGTGCCAGCAGCCAAAACCGACTAGCGGGAGCCTCCGGGGAGCAGTACTTC. Translating gives CASSQNRLAGASGEQYF. This rearrangement joins TRBV7-9 to TRBJ2-7, with 12 bases aligning to TRBD2. The V gene end was trimmed by 5 bases and the J gene end by 7 bases; junction bases not matched to a gene: 15. The germline V gene encodes CDR1 SEHNR and CDR2 FQNEAQ (reference sequence). The CDR3 spans 17 residues.

About this clonotype itself: A much larger clone is a single base away; this may be a read error. V is TRBV19 and J is TRBJ1-2; possible D gene TRBD1, 5 bases. Germline V gene lookup returns CDR1 LNHDA and CDR2 SQIVND (reference sequence). V gave up 5 bases and J gave up 8 bases, with 15 bases separating them. The CDR3 contains 13 residues. CDR3 DNA: TGTGCCAGTAGTGGGGGTCAGGGTCGGGGCTACACCTTC. Protein: CASSGGQGRGYTF.